This T cell receptor beta chain was recorded in a study of T cells in Graves' hyperthyroidism and ophthalmopathy. Across the study: Peripheral blood was acquired at first diagnosis, ahead of any therapy whatsoever. Study outcomes and limitations: Most thyroid clonotypes expanded above 0.001 were also detected in blood.

This CDR3 spans 18 amino acids. Germline CDR1 SGHAT, CDR2 FQNNGV. Trimming removed 5 bases at V and 0 bases at J, with 20 bases between. Amplified TCR beta CDR3 regions derived from RNA transcripts. First-round RT-PCR with HTBI primers amplified the TCR CDR3 region. TCRdb re-analysed the multiplex PCR reads in MiXCR, keeping a single row per CDR3 protein. This sample has about 560,000 distinct CDR3 sequences; around 15% occur once, and the top ten carry about 20%. These patients, aged 18 to 65, had recently diagnosed hyperthyroidism lasting under 2 months. This clonotype was recorded many times. The antigen remains unidentified.

The genes are TRBV11-2 and TRBJ2-1; D is uncertain. This sequence was found in a woman aged 18-29 years with Graves' hyperthyroidism. The sample taken for sequencing was blood. The CDR3 sequence is CASSPFGRRGSSYNEQFF. The CDR3 region has the DNA TGTGCCAGCAGCCCTTTTGGCAGGAGAGGTAGCTCCTACAATGAGCAGTTCTTC. The variable domain in full, with the rest retrieved from reference TRBV11-2 and TRBJ2-1, is EAGVAQSPRYKIIEKRQSVAFWCNPISGHATLYWYQQILGQGPKLLIQFQNNGVVDDSQLPKDRFSAERLKGVDSTLKIQPAKLEDSAVYLCASSPFGRRGSSYNEQFFGPGTRLTVL.